The clone carrying this TCR beta chain is medium-sized by share. Its antigen is as yet unknown. Germline-derived CDR1 and CDR2 are SGHAT and FQNNGV. CDR3 length equals 15 residues. Trimming took off 8 bases at V and 6 bases at J, with 20 bases between the two ends. The source of the sample is a study of tumor and adjacent non-tumor tissue in lung cancer. This sample's RNA came from whole unsorted tissue. Donors were chemotherapy-naive, newly diagnosed lung cancer surgical patients in China, August–late 2014. The library came from three nested PCR rounds adapted from ARM-PCR protocols. TCRdb passed the multiplex PCR reads through MiXCR, listing each CDR3 protein once. This sample has 90,000 or so distinct CDR3 sequences, with around 59% found just once. Study-level points and caveats: Normal lung showed higher cumulative top 100 clone frequency than tumor. Tumor TCR diversity, when higher, was linked to shorter survival. Compared with tumor, normal lung showed significantly lower TCR diversity.

This rearrangement joins TRBV11-2 to TRBJ2-1; D is perhaps TRBD2 (7 bases). The TCR was taken from a man aged 65 to 85 with non-small cell lung cancer. Sequenced input: lung tumor tissue. The CDR3 DNA is TGTGCCAGCTCCGGTCGGGGGGCAGGTGGCAATGAGCAGTTCTTC. It yields the protein CASSGRGAGGNEQFF.